These 30 T cell receptor beta chains share one sample of origin, sequenced in a study of cytomegalovirus exposure and HLA in healthy donors. Assay: immunoSEQ multiplex PCR; the TCRdb copy retains only in-frame clones and omits some. The data hold around 150,000 clones, with under 90% observed a single time. Sequenced: PBMCs. Receptors were obtained from a young man in good health and CMV-seropositive.

The V and J genes are TRBV6-5 and TRBJ2-5; 10 nucleotides line up with TRBD2. The germline gives CDR1 MNHEY, CDR2 SVGAGI. The CDR3 sequence is 16 residues long. Losses at the gene ends were 4 bases for V and 6 bases for J; bases not matched to a gene: 11. The CDR3: CASSSSGSRLGQTQYF. CDR3 nucleotides: TGTGCCAGCAGTTCTAGCGGGAGCCGACTCGGGCAGACCCAGTACTTC.

The V gene is TRBV13, the J gene TRBJ2-1, with 8 bases matching TRBD2. The length of the CDR3 is 17 residues. Germline CDR1 PRHDT, CDR2 FYEKMQ (reference sequence). V lost 4 bases and J lost 6; bases outside the gene matches: 14. The CDR3, as DNA: TGTGCCAGCAGCTCCCGGGCGACTAGCGTGGCTGGCAATGAGCAGTTCTTC. Residues: CASSSRATSVAGNEQFF. The whole variable domain, filled in from reference TRBV13 and TRBJ2-1, reads AAGVIQSPRHLIKEKRETATLKCYPIPRHDTVYWYQQGPGQDPQFLISFYEKMQSDKGSIPDRFSAQQFSDYHSELNMSSLELGDSALYFCASSSRATSVAGNEQFFGPGTRLTVL.

This clone was found a few times. J is TRBJ2-1 and V is TRBV5-1, with 8 bases matching TRBD1. Germline CDR1 SGHRS, CDR2 YFSETQ. V dropped 5 bases and J dropped 2; count of bases not matched to a gene: 9. The CDR3 has 16 amino acids. The CDR3 region has the DNA TGCGCCAGCAGTCCCGGGACAGGCCTCACCTACAATGAGCAGTTCTTC. This gives the protein CASSPGTGLTYNEQFF.

The J gene is TRBJ1-2, the V gene TRBV4-1; TRBD1 might be the D (5 bases). The CDR3 is 15 amino acids. Trimming cost V 0 bases and J 0 bases, with 8 bases left between them. Germline V gene sequence: CDR1 MGHRA, CDR2 YSYEKL. CDR3 DNA: TGCGCCAGCAGCCAAGATAAGGGGACTAACTATGGCTACACCTTC. Amino acids: CASSQDKGTNYGYTF.

The rearrangement uses TRBV27 and TRBJ2-7; no clear D. This CDR3 spans 14 amino acids. V lost 6 bases and J lost 2, with 14 bases in between. CDR1 MNHEY and CDR2 SMNVEV come from the germline V gene (reference sequence). The CDR3, as DNA: TGTGCCAGCAGAGCTGTACAAGGAGCCTACGAGCAGTACTTC. Translating it yields CASRAVQGAYEQYF.

The rearrangement links TRBV5-6 to TRBJ1-5; D gene uncertain. The CDR3 is made up of 14 amino acids. From germline, CDR1 is SGHDT and CDR2 YYEEEE. V lost 0 bases and J lost 2, with 6 bases in between. The CDR3 loop is CASSLAAGNQPQHF. The CDR3, as DNA: TGTGCCAGCAGCTTGGCCGCGGGCAATCAGCCCCAGCATTTT.

The chain is built from TRBV4-1 and TRBJ1-4; weak D call: TRBD1 (5 bases). This CDR3 is built from 16 residues. CDR1 is MGHRA, CDR2 YSYEKL, per germline. Trimming took 6 bases from V and 2 from J, leaving 16 bases between them. CDR3 in DNA: TGCGCCAGCAGACGAATCTCAGGGCGGACTAATGAAAAACTGTTTTTT. Protein product: CASRRISGRTNEKLFF.

The CDR3 reads CASSPADNEKLFF. DNA for the CDR3: TGTGCCAGCTCACCAGCAGATAACGAAAAACTGTTTTTT. The rearrangement uses TRBV18 and TRBJ1-4; unclear D gene. Germline CDR1 is KGHSH and CDR2 is LQKENI. V gave up 2 bases and J gave up 8 bases, with 9 bases separating them. The CDR3 sequence is 13 residues long.

The count of this clone is one. This rearrangement joins TRBV7-8 to TRBJ1-2; D gene uncertain. In germline, CDR1 is SGHVS, CDR2 FQNEAQ. The germline V and J ends were trimmed by 0 bases and 8 bases, with 10 bases remaining between them. The CDR3 extends over 13 amino acids. CDR3 sequence reads: CASSLALSTGYTF. The CDR3 coding sequence is TGTGCCAGCAGCTTAGCGCTCAGTACCGGCTACACCTTC.

This chain links TRBV9 with TRBJ2-2, with a weak D call TRBD2 (6 bases). V lost 6 bases and J lost 2, with 8 bases in between. Germline assignment: CDR1 SGDLS and CDR2 YYNGEE. The length of the CDR3 is 13 residues. DNA of the CDR3: TGTGCCAGCATGGGACTTAACACCGGGGAGCTGTTTTTT. Translated, it gives CASMGLNTGELFF.

The chain has TRBV6-5 and TRBJ2-1; weak D call: TRBD2 (6 bases). Trimming stripped 6 bases from V and 8 bases from J, with 8 bases between. Germline CDR1 reads MNHEY; CDR2 reads SVGAGI. The CDR3 is made up of 11 amino acids. The CDR3: CASRRLDEQFF. In DNA, the CDR3 is TGTGCCAGCAGAAGACTAGATGAGCAGTTCTTC.

The chain combines TRBV29-1 with TRBJ2-4; 7 bases match TRBD1. Germline-derived CDR1 and CDR2 are SQVTM and ANQGSEA. Trimming took 7 bases from V and 8 from J; bases not matched to a gene: 11. The CDR3 is 13 residues long. The CDR3 sequence: CSGLKGGVDIQYF. The CDR3 nucleotides read TGCAGCGGCTTGAAAGGGGGCGTAGACATTCAGTACTTC.

This chain links TRBV10-3 with TRBJ2-7; 9 bases align to TRBD2. The germline gives CDR1 ENHRY, CDR2 SYGVKD. This CDR3 has 17 amino acids. The trim removed 0 bases at V and 4 bases at J, leaving 10 bases unmatched. The CDR3 sequence: CAISESRLAGGKYEQYF. The CDR3 DNA is TGTGCCATCAGTGAGTCACGACTTGCGGGAGGGAAATACGAGCAGTACTTC.

The V call is TRBV2, the J call TRBJ2-5; 9 bases align to TRBD1. V shed 5 bases and J 4 bases; nucleotides not matched to a gene: 5. Looked up from germline, CDR1 is SNHLY and CDR2 is FYNNEI. The CDR3 has 14 amino acids. CDR3 nucleotide sequence: TGTGCCAGCAGTTCCGGGACAGGGCGAGAGACCCAGTACTTC. Amino acid sequence: CASSSGTGRETQYF.

V and J are TRBV6-6 and TRBJ1-5; 10 nucleotides line up with TRBD1. The CDR3 runs 16 residues. The germline V gene has CDR1 MNHNY and CDR2 SVGAGI (reference sequence). The V and J ends lost 0 bases and 5 bases, in that order; junction bases with no gene match: 4. CDR3 bases: TGTGCCAGCAGTTACTCGGGGGACAGGGGATATCAGCCCCAGCATTTT. Protein product: CASSYSGDRGYQPQHF.

For the CDR3, the DNA is TGCAGCGTCGAACCTCGGACAGAAGGAAACACTGAAGCTTTCTTT. Encoded protein: CSVEPRTEGNTEAFF. This rearrangement joins TRBV29-1 to TRBJ1-1; a possible D gene is TRBD1 (6 bases). The CDR3 spans 15 residues. The V and J ends lost 6 bases and 2 bases respectively, with 19 bases between them. Per the germline V gene, CDR1 is SQVTM and CDR2 is ANQGSEA.

CDR3 DNA sequence: TGTGCCAGCAGCTTGGTGGGACTAGGACTTAACGAGCAGTACTTC. Translating gives CASSLVGLGLNEQYF. The chain uses TRBV5-4 and TRBJ2-7; 8 nucleotides line up with TRBD2. This CDR3 spans 15 amino acids. Germline-derived CDR1 and CDR2 are SGHNT and YYREEE (reference sequence). With 0 bases clipped from V and 5 bases from J, the junction kept 7 bases outside the gene matches.

The chain has TRBV28 and TRBJ2-1; 9 positions agree with TRBD2. J lost 5 bases, V lost 5 bases, and 13 bases had no gene match. Germline loops: CDR1 MDHEN, CDR2 SYDVKM. The CDR3 runs to 17 residues. The DNA for the CDR3 is TGTGCCAGCAGTAGAATACACTGGACTAGCGCCCACAATGAGCAGTTCTTC. This translates into CASSRIHWTSAHNEQFF.

This chain uses TRBV29-1 with TRBJ1-1; D perhaps matches TRBD1 (5 bases). V shed 4 bases and J shed 10 bases, with 19 bases lying between them. The germline V gene encodes CDR1 SQVTM and CDR2 ANQGSEA. The CDR3 length is 13 residues. In DNA form, the CDR3 reads TGCAGCGTTGTGCGGCAGGGCCCGGTAAGAGCTTTCTTT. It is translated as CSVVRQGPVRAFF.

This chain connects TRBV5-4 to TRBJ1-5, with D uncertain. CDR1 is SGHNT, CDR2 YYREEE, per germline (reference sequence). The CDR3 contains 14 residues. The V and J ends lost 0 bases and 8 bases respectively, with 12 bases between them. CDR3 bases: TGTGCCAGCAGCTTGGGGACGGGGAAAAAGCCCCAGCATTTT. Encoded protein: CASSLGTGKKPQHF.

The chain is built from TRBV7-6 and TRBJ2-1, with 7 bases identical to TRBD2. V shed 0 bases and J 7 bases; nucleotides not matched to a gene: 6. CDR3 length: 15 residues. The germline gives CDR1 SGHVS, CDR2 FNYEAQ. CDR3 loop: CASSLAGGPGNEQFF. DNA of the CDR3: TGTGCCAGCAGCTTAGCGGGAGGGCCAGGGAATGAGCAGTTCTTC.

The chain links TRBV28 to TRBJ1-5, with D possibly TRBD1 on 5 matching bases. Between the trimmed V and J ends, which lost 8 bases and 1 base, there was a span of 9 bases. Germline V gene data show CDR1 as MDHEN and CDR2 as SYDVKM. The CDR3 is 13 amino acids. The CDR3 DNA reads as TGTGCCAGCCTTCCAGGGAGCAATCAGCCCCAGCATTTT. Its translation: CASLPGSNQPQHF. Full variable domain (rest looked up from reference TRBV28 and TRBJ1-5): DVKVTQSSRYLVKRTGEKVFLECVQDMDHENMFWYRQDPGLGLRLIYFSYDVKMKEKGDIPEGYSVSREKKERFSLILESASTNQTSMYLCASLPGSNQPQHFGDGTRLSIL.

J is TRBJ2-7 and V is TRBV5-5, with 12 bases matching TRBD2. Losses at the gene ends were 4 bases for V and 4 bases for J; bases not matched to a gene: 6. Germline V CDR1 and CDR2: SGHKS, YYEKEE (reference sequence). The CDR3 has 15 amino acids. Here the CDR3 reads CASSPTSGSLYEQYF. The CDR3 DNA is TGTGCCAGCAGCCCGACTAGCGGGAGCTTGTACGAGCAGTACTTC.

The chain employs TRBV5-1 and TRBJ1-4, with TRBD1 as a possible D gene (5 bases). The germline gives CDR1 SGHRS, CDR2 YFSETQ. CDR3 length: 15 amino acids. Trimming cost V 4 bases and J 0 bases, with 10 bases left between them. In DNA form, the CDR3 reads TGCGCCAGCAGCCAAAGGACATCAACTAATGAAAAACTGTTTTTT. Protein sequence: CASSQRTSTNEKLFF.

The gene calls are TRBV7-6 and TRBJ2-7; 7 bases match TRBD2. With V trimmed by 3 bases and J by 2 bases, 7 bases remained unmatched. Germline V gene sequence: CDR1 SGHVS, CDR2 FNYEAQ. The CDR3 totals 15 residues. CDR3 amino acids: CASSFSSGFTYEQYF. DNA for the CDR3: TGTGCCAGCAGCTTTTCTAGCGGATTTACCTACGAGCAGTACTTC.

The chain employs TRBV6-4 and TRBJ1-2; 11 bases fit TRBD1. Looked up from germline, CDR1 is MRHNA and CDR2 is SNTAGT. This CDR3 comprises 14 residues. J gave up 7 bases and V 3 bases, and 4 bases lay outside the gene matches. The CDR3 is CASSEDRGLSGYTF. As DNA, the CDR3 is TGTGCCAGCAGTGAGGACAGGGGGCTCAGTGGCTACACCTTC.

The V call is TRBV7-9, the J call TRBJ1-2, with D tentatively TRBD1 (5 bases). This CDR3 comprises 16 residues. Trimming removed 5 bases from V and 5 bases from J, with 21 bases in between. Germline CDR1 SEHNR, CDR2 FQNEAQ (reference sequence). The CDR3 is CASSHGARGSYYGYTF. As DNA, the CDR3 is TGTGCCAGCAGCCACGGGGCGCGGGGCTCCTATTATGGCTACACCTTC.

The chain has TRBV28 and TRBJ2-5, with a weak D call TRBD2 (6 bases). Germline CDR1 MDHEN, CDR2 SYDVKM. Trimming cost V 6 bases and J 2 bases, with 19 bases left between them. CDR3 size: 16 residues. The CDR3 nucleotides are TGTGCCAGCAGCCAGCTAACGGGAGCCCAACAAGAGACCCAGTACTTC. Its translation is CASSQLTGAQQETQYF.

This chain connects TRBV30 to TRBJ2-1; D is perhaps TRBD2 (5 bases). The CDR3 is 13 amino acids. Trimming left V 4 bases short and J 5 bases short, with 12 bases between. The germline gives CDR1 GTSNPN, CDR2 SVGIG (reference sequence). CDR3 DNA: TGTGCCTGGAATCACGGGGTCAACAATGAGCAGTTCTTC. Protein: CAWNHGVNNEQFF.

The chain joins TRBV4-1 to TRBJ2-7; TRBD2 matches at 8 bases. Germline V CDR1 and CDR2: MGHRA, YSYEKL. Losses at the gene ends were 1 base for V and 6 bases for J; bases not matched to a gene: 14. The CDR3 is 17 residues long. The DNA of the CDR3 is TGCGCCAGCAGCCAAGGGACGGCTAGCGGGCCTTCCGCCGAGCAGTACTTC. Its translation is CASSQGTASGPSAEQYF.